These 8 T cell receptor beta chains share one sample of origin, sequenced in a study of cytomegalovirus exposure and HLA in healthy donors. The PCR ran on 60 Vbeta and 13 Jbeta primers. Some clones are missing from TCRdb's copy, which holds only in-frame ones; the method was immunoSEQ multiplex PCR. The repertoire includes 150,000 or so clones, 77% of them detected once, and around 4% sits in the top ten. Sample: PBMCs. The receptors shown here come from a male donor in good health and CMV-seropositive.

This clone was seen only a few times. The V gene is TRBV18, the J gene TRBJ2-5; 7 bases map to TRBD1. Per germline, CDR1 KGHSH and CDR2 LQKENI. This CDR3 is built from 14 residues. V was clipped by 0 bases and J by 3 bases; unmatched bases: 1. The CDR3 here is CASSPPTGEETQYF. CDR3 DNA: TGTGCCAGCTCACCACCAACAGGGGAAGAGACCCAGTACTTC.

This chain links TRBV7-7 with TRBJ2-3, with 13 bases fitting TRBD2. Per germline, CDR1 SSHAT and CDR2 FNYEAQ (reference sequence). The CDR3 is 16 residues long. The V and J ends lost 1 base and 9 bases, in that order; junction bases with no gene match: 7. This chain's CDR3 is CASSLEFTSGGETQYF. The CDR3 nucleotides are TGTGCCAGCAGCTTAGAGTTTACTAGCGGGGGGGAAACGCAGTATTTT.

The chain uses TRBV6-1 and TRBJ2-5; TRBD2 aligns across 7 bases. In germline, CDR1 is MNHNS, CDR2 SASEGT. Losses at the gene ends were 2 bases for V and 6 bases for J; bases not matched to a gene: 6. CDR3 length: 14 residues. The CDR3 sequence is CASSELGTIKTQYF. The CDR3 DNA sequence: TGTGCCAGCAGTGAACTAGGGACTATCAAGACCCAGTACTTC.

The chain is built from TRBV6-6 and TRBJ2-7; D gene uncertain. The CDR3 extends over 15 amino acids. Germline assignment: CDR1 MNHNY and CDR2 SVGAGI (reference sequence). Trimming left V 7 bases short and J 0 bases short, with 16 bases between. The CDR3 DNA follows: TGTGCCAGCACCTTCTTAGCCTATAGCTCCTACGAGCAGTACTTC. It is translated as CASTFLAYSSYEQYF.

The chain recombines TRBV5-4 with TRBJ2-5; D possibly corresponds to TRBD1 (5 bases). Trimming cost V 3 bases and J 1 base, with 16 bases left between them. Germline V lookup: CDR1 SGHNT, CDR2 YYREEE (reference sequence). This CDR3 region has 16 residues. CDR3 nucleotides: TGTGCCAGCAGCTCCATCATAGGAAGGGGCCAAGAGACCCAGTACTTC. Translation: CASSSIIGRGQETQYF.

The V gene is TRBV5-1, the J gene TRBJ1-6; no clear D. V was cut by 4 bases and J by 10 bases, with 12 bases left in between. The CDR3 runs to 13 residues. Germline V lookup: CDR1 SGHRS, CDR2 YFSETQ. The CDR3 DNA reads as TGCGCCAGCAGCGCAGAGGTTGGCTCACCCCTCCACTTT. Translated: CASSAEVGSPLHF.

The chain carries TRBV7-9 and TRBJ2-3, with D possibly TRBD1 on 6 matching bases. Germline V lookup: CDR1 SEHNR, CDR2 FQNEAQ (reference sequence). The germline V and J ends were trimmed by 4 bases and 2 bases, with 16 bases remaining between them. CDR3 length: 16 amino acids. CDR3 DNA: TGTGCCAGCAGCTATCGGACCCCAGGGGTCACAGATACGCAGTATTTT. This gives the protein CASSYRTPGVTDTQYF.

V usage is TRBV27 and J usage is TRBJ2-1, with 7 bases fitting TRBD2. The CDR3 runs to 15 residues. Germline CDR1 MNHEY, CDR2 SMNVEV (reference sequence). Germline trimming cut 5 bases from V and 5 bases from J; bases unmatched to any gene: 9. The CDR3 loop is CASSGEGRDNNEQFF. In DNA, the CDR3 is TGTGCCAGCAGTGGGGAGGGGCGGGATAACAATGAGCAGTTCTTC.